This TCR beta chain was sequenced for a study of shared clonotypes between healthy human individuals. Terminally differentiated effector memory CD45RA+ cells were excluded from the naive CD8 cells, which were CD45RO-negative and positively selected for CCR7. In the original processing: ImmunoSEQ output held junction-only sequences without quality scores, so filtering differed. Some clones are missing from TCRdb's copy, which holds only in-frame ones; the method was immunoSEQ multiplex PCR. For V, J and clone size, that table is used; D and trimming come from the DNA. The profile covers about 2.2 million clones, with roughly 91% appearing a single time and roughly 1.8% taken by the ten largest. In germline, CDR1 is SGHAT, CDR2 FQNNGV. Trimming removed 8 bases at V and 3 bases at J, with 20 bases between. The CDR3 consists of 15 residues.

This clonotype was obtained from a young man in good health. Some clones in this sample may be carry-over from other donors' samples. The material sequenced was naive CD8+ T cells from PBMCs. The chain employs TRBV11-2 and TRBJ2-7; tentative D call: TRBD1 (6 bases). CDR3 loop: CASRSNYRVVYEQYF. Written as DNA, the CDR3 is TGTGCCAGCCGATCAAACTACAGGGTTGTCTACGAGCAGTACTTC.